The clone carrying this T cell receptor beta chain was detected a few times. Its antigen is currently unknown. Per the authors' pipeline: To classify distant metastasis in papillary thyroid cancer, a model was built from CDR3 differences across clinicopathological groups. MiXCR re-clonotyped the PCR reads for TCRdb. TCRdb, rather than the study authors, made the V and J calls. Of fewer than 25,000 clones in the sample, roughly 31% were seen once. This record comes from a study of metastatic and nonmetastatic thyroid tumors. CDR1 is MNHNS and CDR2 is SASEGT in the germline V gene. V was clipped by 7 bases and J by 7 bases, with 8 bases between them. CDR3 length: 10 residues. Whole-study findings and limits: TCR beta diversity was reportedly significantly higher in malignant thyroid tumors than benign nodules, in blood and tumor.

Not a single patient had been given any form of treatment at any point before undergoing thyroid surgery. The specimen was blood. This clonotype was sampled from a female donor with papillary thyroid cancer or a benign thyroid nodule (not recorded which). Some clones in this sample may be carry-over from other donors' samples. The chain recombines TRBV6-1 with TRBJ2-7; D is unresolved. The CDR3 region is CASKDLEQYF. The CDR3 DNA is TGTGCCAGCAAAGACTTAGAGCAGTACTTC.